What follows are 9 T cell receptor beta chains derived from one specimen sequenced in a study of shared clonotypes between healthy human individuals. Sequencing used immunoSEQ multiplex PCR; TCRdb keeps in-frame clones, though not all of them. Of under 2,500,000 clones detected, about 94% appear once; the ten largest clones hold roughly 0.13%. Sequencing input: naive CD4+ T cells sorted from blood. Stated subset: CD45RA+ positively selected. The source of these receptors is a man in his late teens or twenties in good health.

The chain carries TRBV27 and TRBJ2-5; the match to TRBD2 covers 8 bases. Per the germline V gene, CDR1 is MNHEY and CDR2 is SMNVEV (reference sequence). The CDR3 contains 17 residues. The J segment lost 4 bases and the V segment lost 2 bases, leaving 12 bases of the junction unmatched. CDR3 in amino acids: CASSLGSPIAGLETQYF. The CDR3 bases are TGTGCCAGCAGTTTAGGGTCCCCCATAGCGGGACTAGAGACCCAGTACTTC.

The genes are TRBV7-9 and TRBJ2-2, with D possibly being TRBD2 (6 bases). The V end lost 4 bases, the J end lost 3 bases, and 15 bases lay between the germline ends. This CDR3 is built from 16 residues. CDR1 and CDR2 from the germline V gene are SEHNR and FQNEAQ (reference sequence). The CDR3 bases are TGTGCCAGCAGCTGGGACCCTAGCGAGGACACCGGGGAGCTGTTTTTT. This gives the protein CASSWDPSEDTGELFF.

Remarks on this clone: The same CDR3 can be traced to other DNA sequences in this sample. This rearrangement joins TRBV5-1 to TRBJ2-3, with a tentative D call TRBD2 (6 bases). The CDR3 sequence is 13 residues long. Germline CDR1 is SGHRS and CDR2 is YFSETQ. Between the trimmed V and J ends, which lost 4 bases and 4 bases, there was a span of 10 bases. CDR3 DNA: TGCGCCAGCAGCCTTTCGGGGGCAGATACGCAGTATTTT. Its translation: CASSLSGADTQYF.

This clone was counted only a few times. The genes are TRBV29-1 and TRBJ1-1; no clear D gene. The germline CDR1 and CDR2 sequences are SQVTM and ANQGSEA. CDR3 size: 14 residues. The V and J ends lost 3 bases and 2 bases respectively, with 13 bases between them. DNA of the CDR3: TGCAGCGTTGAGCGACGGTCCGTAAACACTGAAGCTTTCTTT. Translation gives CSVERRSVNTEAFF.

This clone appeared once. V is TRBV6-5 and J is TRBJ2-1; TRBD2 might be the D (5 bases). V dropped 6 bases and J dropped 8 bases, with 14 bases sitting between them. Germline V gene sequence: CDR1 MNHEY, CDR2 SVGAGI. The CDR3 is 13 amino acids. CDR3 sequence reads: CASSRGQGHEQFF. The CDR3 DNA sequence: TGTGCCAGCAGCCGCGGGCAAGGCCATGAGCAGTTCTTC.

The CDR3 is CASSLAGLAETQYF. In DNA, the CDR3 is TGCGCCAGCAGCTTGGCGGGACTAGCAGAGACCCAGTACTTC. The chain employs TRBV5-1 and TRBJ2-5, with 9 bases that match TRBD2. The ends lost 0 bases at V and 4 bases at J; junction bases unmatched: 1. The CDR3 length is 14 residues. Germline CDR1 reads SGHRS; CDR2 reads YFSETQ.

The J gene is TRBJ2-7, the V gene TRBV25-1, with 7 bases identical to TRBD2. The CDR3 spans 14 residues. J lost 6 bases, V lost 4 bases, and 9 bases had no gene match. The germline V gene encodes CDR1 MGHDK and CDR2 SYGVNS. The CDR3 protein is CASSVWGTGGEQYF. The CDR3 DNA follows: TGTGCCAGCAGTGTCTGGGGGACGGGGGGCGAGCAGTACTTC.

The gene calls are TRBV18 and TRBJ1-6, with TRBD1 as a possible D gene (6 bases). Per the germline V gene, CDR1 is KGHSH and CDR2 is LQKENI. Between the trimmed V and J ends, which lost 3 bases and 10 bases, there was a span of 10 bases. The CDR3 is 13 amino acids. The CDR3, as DNA: TGTGCCAGCTCACCTGACAGGACCTCACCCCTCCACTTT. It encodes CASSPDRTSPLHF. Together with reference TRBV18 and TRBJ1-6, the CDR3 gives the full variable domain: NAGVMQNPRHLVRRRGQEARLRCSPMKGHSHVYWYRQLPEEGLKFMVYLQKENIIDESGMPKERFSAEFPKEGPSILRIQQVVRGDSAAYFCASSPDRTSPLHFGNGTRLTVT.

In its sample, this clone was seen once. This chain connects TRBV7-6 to TRBJ1-1, with a possible D match to TRBD1 (6 bases). The CDR3 is 12 residues long. Trimming took 1 base from V and 11 from J, leaving 11 bases between them. Germline V gene sequence: CDR1 SGHVS, CDR2 FNYEAQ. In DNA, the CDR3 is TGTGCCAGCAGCTTAGAGGGGGTCACGGCTTTCTTT. This gives the protein CASSLEGVTAFF.